This TCR beta chain is from a study of blood T cell repertoires in COVID-19. Sequenced by immunoSEQ multiplex PCR; TCRdb stores in-frame clones only, minus some. This table has around 250,000 clones, around 90% appearing once. Participants were aged about 18 to 90 years, lived in roughly 23 US areas, and enrolled virtually. Trimming shortened V by 5 bases and J by 3 bases, and 11 bases separated the two germline ends. The CDR3 spans 13 residues. The receptor's source is a human donor in a cohort exposed to, infected with or recovered from COVID-19 (not recorded which). The donor label of this sample is uncertain. Sequencing was carried out using PBMCs or T cells enriched from blood (not recorded which). The V call is TRBV12-3 or TRBV12-4, the J call TRBJ2-7, with a possible D match to TRBD2 (6 bases). CDR3: CASSRDFYYEQYF. CDR3 bases: TGTGCCAGCAGTAGGGACTTCTACTACGAGCAGTACTTC.